What follows are 18 T cell receptor beta chains derived from one specimen sequenced in a study of T-cell memory formation after mild COVID-19. TCRdb ran MiXCR on the 5' RACE reads and lists one entry per CDR3 protein. This repertoire shows roughly 150,000 distinct CDR3 sequences, about 14% found once; its top ten account for around 14%. Sequenced sample: PBMCs or a T cell subset sorted from them (not recorded which). These receptors originate from an adult woman who had mild COVID-19 (a few samples of this study predate the infection). Cell type and time point are not known.

V is TRBV7-8 and J is TRBJ1-2; 8 positions agree with TRBD1. V lost 5 bases to trimming and J lost 4 bases; unmatched junction nucleotides: 9. CDR1 and CDR2 (germline): SGHVS, FQNEAQ. CDR3 length: 15 amino acids. The CDR3 loop reads CASSDRDRTIYGYTF. The DNA for the CDR3 is TGTGCCAGCAGCGACCGGGACAGGACTATCTATGGCTACACCTTC.

This clonotype was observed a few times. Written as DNA, the CDR3 is TGCAGTGCTGGAACCGGGAAGATCTCTGGAAACACCATATATTTT. The encoded protein is CSAGTGKISGNTIYF. The chain links TRBV20-1 to TRBJ1-3; D call uncertain. Germline V gives CDR1 DFQATT, CDR2 SNEGSKA (reference sequence). CDR3 length equals 15 residues. Trimming removed 5 bases at V and 0 bases at J, with 14 bases between.

This clonotype has just a few counts. V usage is TRBV7-6 and J usage is TRBJ1-1, with 8 nucleotides matching TRBD1. The CDR3 contains 13 residues. Per the germline V gene, CDR1 is SGHVS and CDR2 is FNYEAQ. The V gene end was trimmed by 5 bases and the J gene end by 6 bases; junction bases not matched to a gene: 5. The CDR3, as DNA: TGTGCCAGCAGCCTGGACAGGGCGGCTGAAGCTTTCTTT. Amino acids: CASSLDRAAEAFF.

The chain links TRBV21-1 to TRBJ2-4; the DNA was not used to check the table's D call, TRBD1. TRBV21-1 is labeled a pseudogene. This CDR3 has 16 residues. The CDR3 reads CASSPQTVPAKNIQYF. The CDR3 region has the DNA TGTGCCAGCAGCCCGCAGACAGTACCAGCCAAAAACATTCAGTACTTC.

This clonotype was counted only a few times. The chain recombines TRBV4-3 with TRBJ2-7; D may correspond to TRBD1 or TRBD2 (5 bases each). Germline values: CDR1 LGHNA, CDR2 YSLEER. The V end lost 0 bases, the J end lost 6 bases, and 15 bases lay between the germline ends. This CDR3 region has 15 residues. CDR3 region: CASSQDTGTKVEQYF. CDR3 coding DNA: TGCGCCAGCAGCCAAGATACCGGGACGAAGGTCGAGCAGTACTTC.

V and J are TRBV20-1 and TRBJ2-7; D is perhaps TRBD1 or TRBD2 (5 bases each). From germline, CDR1 is DFQATT and CDR2 SNEGSKA (reference sequence). The length of the CDR3 is 13 residues. The V end lost 4 bases, the J end lost 2 bases, and 12 bases lay between the germline ends. The CDR3 DNA is TGCAGTGCTAAGAATCGGGACCCCTACGAGCAGTACTTC. Translation: CSAKNRDPYEQYF.

This clonotype was found a few times. CDR3 loop: CASSDGLLGETQYF. CDR3 DNA sequence: TGTGCCAGCAGCGACGGACTGCTCGGCGAGACCCAGTACTTC. This chain links TRBV9 with TRBJ2-5; maybe TRBD2 (5 bases). In germline, CDR1 is SGDLS, CDR2 YYNGEE. Trimming cost V 3 bases and J 5 bases, with 14 bases left between them. The CDR3 has 14 amino acids.

The chain carries TRBV5-1 and TRBJ1-5, with unresolved D. V lost 1 base and J 4 bases, leaving 6 bases between the germline ends. Germline CDR1 reads SGHRS; CDR2 reads YFSETQ. The CDR3 is made up of 13 amino acids. CDR3 DNA sequence: TGCGCCAGCAGCTTGACGACAAATCAGCCCCAGCATTTT. This encodes CASSLTTNQPQHF.

This chain links TRBV6-5 with TRBJ2-1; D uncertain. This CDR3 is built from 11 residues. Per the germline V gene, CDR1 is MNHEY and CDR2 is SVGAGI. Between the trimmed V and J ends, which lost 6 bases and 7 bases, there was a span of 7 bases. The CDR3 is CASRLLNEQFF. CDR3 sequence (DNA): TGTGCCAGCAGGCTCCTAAATGAGCAGTTCTTC.

This clonotype occurred a few times. The V call is TRBV15, the J call TRBJ1-2; D is unresolved. Trimming removed 3 bases from V and 8 bases from J, with 13 bases in between. Germline V gene sequence: CDR1 LNHNV, CDR2 YYDKDF (reference sequence). This CDR3 contains 13 residues. The CDR3: CATSSLVDGGYTF. The CDR3 DNA follows: TGTGCCACCAGCAGCCTAGTCGATGGCGGCTACACCTTC.

The rearrangement joins TRBV7-2 to TRBJ1-4; 9 nucleotides align to TRBD1. This CDR3 is 15 amino acids long. Germline V CDR1 and CDR2: SGHTA, FQGNSA. Trimming removed 4 bases from V and 7 bases from J; junction bases left unmatched: 7. DNA for the CDR3: TGTGCCAGCAGCTATTCCGGGACAGGGCTTGAAAAACTGTTTTTT. Its protein is CASSYSGTGLEKLFF.

V is TRBV7-8 and J is TRBJ1-1; D perhaps matches TRBD1 (5 bases). Germline lookup yields CDR1 SGHVS and CDR2 FQNEAQ. V lost 0 bases to trimming and J lost 0 bases, with 11 bases between them. This CDR3 comprises 16 residues. CDR3 sequence reads: CASSLASLGVNTEAFF. In nucleotides, the CDR3 is TGTGCCAGCAGCTTAGCTTCGTTGGGGGTGAACACTGAAGCTTTCTTT.

The chain employs TRBV12-3 or TRBV12-4 and TRBJ2-5; 7 bases align to TRBD1. The V gene end was trimmed by 6 bases and the J gene end by 3 bases; junction bases not matched to a gene: 4. The CDR3 covers 13 residues. The CDR3: CASSRDSEETQYF. Written as DNA, the CDR3 is TGTGCCAGCAGCCGGGACAGTGAAGAGACCCAGTACTTC.

V and J are TRBV15 and TRBJ2-1, with 9 bases that match TRBD1. V lost 0 bases and J lost 4; bases outside the gene matches: 4. The CDR3 spans 16 residues. Per the germline V gene, CDR1 is LNHNV and CDR2 is YYDKDF (reference sequence). The CDR3 DNA reads as TGTGCCACCAGCAGAGACCAAGACAGGGGGTACAATGAGCAGTTCTTC. Amino acid sequence: CATSRDQDRGYNEQFF.

This clonotype was seen many times. The chain employs TRBV4-2 and TRBJ2-5; TRBD2 agrees at 9 bases. CDR1 and CDR2 (germline): LGHNA, YNFKEQ. Unmatched junction bases numbered 6, after V lost 0 bases and J lost 4 bases. CDR3 length: 16 amino acids. This CDR3 reads CASSQDSAGGPETQYF. In nucleotides, the CDR3 is TGTGCCAGCAGCCAAGATTCGGCGGGAGGGCCAGAGACCCAGTACTTC.

The V gene is TRBV18, the J gene TRBJ1-1, with D unresolved. This CDR3 spans 14 amino acids. Germline V gene sequence: CDR1 KGHSH, CDR2 LQKENI. V gave up 3 bases and J gave up 7 bases, with 15 bases separating them. The CDR3 DNA reads as TGTGCCAGCTCACCCCCGGATCGGGCGATTGAAGCTTTCTTT. Translated: CASSPPDRAIEAFF. The full variable domain, its missing parts supplied by reference TRBV18 and TRBJ1-1, is NAGVMQNPRHLVRRRGQEARLRCSPMKGHSHVYWYRQLPEEGLKFMVYLQKENIIDESGMPKERFSAEFPKEGPSILRIQQVVRGDSAAYFCASSPPDRAIEAFFGQGTRLTVV.

The chain uses TRBV7-9 and TRBJ2-2; D gene unclear. CDR1 and CDR2 (germline): SEHNR, FQNEAQ (reference sequence). V was cut by 4 bases and J by 0 bases, with 12 bases left in between. The CDR3 sequence is 16 residues long. The CDR3: CASSSGAGPNTGELFF. The CDR3 bases are TGTGCCAGCAGCTCCGGAGCAGGACCGAACACCGGGGAGCTGTTTTTT.

This clonotype was observed a handful of times. The chain links TRBV20-1 to TRBJ2-1, with 9 bases aligning to TRBD1. The ends lost 1 base at V and 9 bases at J; junction bases unmatched: 4. The CDR3 covers 13 residues. CDR1 and CDR2 from the germline V gene are DFQATT and SNEGSKA (reference sequence). The CDR3 coding sequence is TGCAGTGCTAGAGCGGGACAGGGAAGTGAGCAGTTCTTC. As protein: CSARAGQGSEQFF.